This T cell receptor (beta chain) was sequenced during a study of blood T cell repertoires in COVID-19. Per the germline V gene, CDR1 is MNHEY and CDR2 is SVGAGI. This CDR3 has 14 amino acids. V lost 7 bases and J lost 7; bases outside the gene matches: 13. Assay used: immunoSEQ multiplex PCR; TCRdb lists only in-frame clones, some missing. Of 310,000 or so clones in the sample, around 87% were seen once. The TCR comes from a woman aged 30 to 39 who had recovered from COVID-19. The genes are TRBV6-5 and TRBJ2-7; 7 bases fit TRBD2. Material: peripheral blood. The CDR3 nucleotides read TGTGCCAGCACTACGGGGAGGGGCGGAGGGGAGCAGTACTTC. Protein: CASTTGRGGGEQYF.